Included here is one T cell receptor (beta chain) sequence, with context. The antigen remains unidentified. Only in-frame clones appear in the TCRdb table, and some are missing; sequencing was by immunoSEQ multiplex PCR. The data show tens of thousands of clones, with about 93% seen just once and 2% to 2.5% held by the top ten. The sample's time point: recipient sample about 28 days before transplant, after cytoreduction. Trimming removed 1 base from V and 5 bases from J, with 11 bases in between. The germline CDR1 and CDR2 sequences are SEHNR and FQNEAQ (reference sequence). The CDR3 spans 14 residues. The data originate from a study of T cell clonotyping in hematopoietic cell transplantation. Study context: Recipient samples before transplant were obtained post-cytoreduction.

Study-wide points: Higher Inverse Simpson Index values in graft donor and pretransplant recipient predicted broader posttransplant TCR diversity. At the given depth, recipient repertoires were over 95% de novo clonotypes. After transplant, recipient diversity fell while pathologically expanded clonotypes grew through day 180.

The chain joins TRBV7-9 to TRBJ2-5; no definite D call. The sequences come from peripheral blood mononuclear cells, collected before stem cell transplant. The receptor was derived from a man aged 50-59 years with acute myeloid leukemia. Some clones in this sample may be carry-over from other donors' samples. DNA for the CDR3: TGTGCCAGCAGCTTAGGGACCCTGAGGGAGACCCAGTACTTC. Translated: CASSLGTLRETQYF.